These 5 T cell receptor beta chains originate from one sample sequenced in a study of blood T cell repertoires in COVID-19. Sequencing was performed with immunoSEQ multiplex PCR; in TCRdb, only in-frame clones are kept and a portion is missing. This sample has 52,000 or so clones, with about nine tenths found just once. The sample consisted of peripheral blood. These TCRs come from an older woman with active COVID-19.

V and J are TRBV3-1 (or the pseudogene TRBV3-2) and TRBJ1-1; 9 bases agree with TRBD1. The germline gives CDR1 LGHDT, CDR2 YNNKEL (reference sequence). The length of the CDR3 is 22 residues. With V trimmed by 2 bases and J by 0 bases, 22 bases remained unmatched. In DNA form, the CDR3 reads TGTGCCAGCAGCCAAACGCAAGAGAGGGGGACAGGGCGGGTACTCATGAACACTGAAGCTTTCTTT. This sequence encodes CASSQTQERGTGRVLMNTEAFF.

This clone was counted between two and nine times. This rearrangement joins TRBV13 to TRBJ2-2; D may be TRBD2 (7 bases). CDR3 length: 17 residues. Germline V CDR1 and CDR2: PRHDT, FYEKMQ (reference sequence). Trimming cost V 5 bases and J 4 bases, with 20 bases left between them. CDR3 sequence reads: CASSPRGGAGVTGELFF. In nucleotides, the CDR3 is TGTGCCAGCAGCCCTCGGGGAGGGGCAGGGGTCACCGGGGAGCTGTTTTTT.

The chain employs TRBV6-5 and TRBJ2-1, with 10 bases matching TRBD2. V lost 5 bases and J lost 12; bases outside the gene matches: 4. Looked up from germline, CDR1 is MNHEY and CDR2 is SVGAGI. This CDR3 is 12 amino acids long. The CDR3 DNA reads TGTGCCAGCAGTACCTCTAGCGGGAGGCAGTTCTTC. It translates to CASSTSSGRQFF.

V and J are TRBV2 and TRBJ1-1; 8 bases are shared with TRBD1. The CDR3 runs to 12 residues. V dropped 8 bases and J dropped 5; count of bases not matched to a gene: 4. CDR1 and CDR2 (germline): SNHLY, FYNNEI. The CDR3 here is CASAQGVTEAFF. CDR3 coding DNA: TGTGCCAGCGCACAGGGGGTTACTGAAGCTTTCTTT.

This clone has just one count. The chain links TRBV9 to TRBJ2-7, with 9 nucleotides matching TRBD2. V shed 7 bases, J shed 3 bases, and the junction held 8 bases outside the gene matches. The CDR3 is made up of 14 amino acids. CDR1 is SGDLS, CDR2 YYNGEE, per germline. The CDR3 coding sequence is TGTGCCAGCGCGCCTATAGCGGGAGACTACGAGCAGTACTTC. Protein sequence: CASAPIAGDYEQYF.